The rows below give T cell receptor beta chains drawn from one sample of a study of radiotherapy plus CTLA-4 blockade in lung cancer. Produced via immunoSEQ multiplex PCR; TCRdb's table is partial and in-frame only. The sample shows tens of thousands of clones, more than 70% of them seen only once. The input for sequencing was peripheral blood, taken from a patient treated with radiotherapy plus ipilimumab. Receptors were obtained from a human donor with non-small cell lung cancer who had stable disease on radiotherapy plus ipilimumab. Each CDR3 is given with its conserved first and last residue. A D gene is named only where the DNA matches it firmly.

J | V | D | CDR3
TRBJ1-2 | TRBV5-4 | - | CASSPPGRNYGYTF
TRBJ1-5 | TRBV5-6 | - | CASSSQGSNQPQHF
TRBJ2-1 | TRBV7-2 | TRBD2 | CASSRFSGGGDEQFF
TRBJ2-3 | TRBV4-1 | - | CASSRPVNADTQYF
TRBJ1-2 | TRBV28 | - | CASSKPGGVAYGYTF
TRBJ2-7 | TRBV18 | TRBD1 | CASSPQGTGDPEQYF
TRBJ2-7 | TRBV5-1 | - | CASSLEGTGSYEQYF
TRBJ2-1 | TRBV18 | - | CASSPGDPSYNEQFF
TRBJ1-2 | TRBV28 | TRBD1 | CASSTTGQGVRSYGYTF
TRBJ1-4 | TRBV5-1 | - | CASSLYRLNEKLFF
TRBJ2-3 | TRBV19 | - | CASSIQVSTDTQYF
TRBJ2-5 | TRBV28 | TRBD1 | CASSSQTGGQETQYF
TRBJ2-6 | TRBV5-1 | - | CASSPQGPGANVLTF
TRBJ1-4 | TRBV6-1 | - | CASSEAWEKLFF
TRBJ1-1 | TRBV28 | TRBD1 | CASHGQGPNTEAFF
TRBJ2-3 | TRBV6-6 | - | CASSAIRGGTQYF
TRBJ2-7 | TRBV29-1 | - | CSVAGSYEQYF
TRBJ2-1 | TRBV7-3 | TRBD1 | CASSLPGQGHNEQFF
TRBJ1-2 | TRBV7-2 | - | CASSLYGLYGYTF
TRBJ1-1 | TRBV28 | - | CASSYIEAFF
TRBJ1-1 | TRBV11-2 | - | CASSFDSTNTEAFF
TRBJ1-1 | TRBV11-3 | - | CASSKGTLTEAFF
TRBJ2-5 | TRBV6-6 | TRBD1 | CASSYPQGGETQYF
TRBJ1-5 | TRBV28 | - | CASRKGGSNQPQHF
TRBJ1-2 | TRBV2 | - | CASSEALRAFYGYTF
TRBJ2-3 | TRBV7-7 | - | CASSFGGGTADTQYF
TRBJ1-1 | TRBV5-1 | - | CASTPDIYMNTEAFF
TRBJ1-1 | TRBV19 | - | CASRAGDTHTEAFF
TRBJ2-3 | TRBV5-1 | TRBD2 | CASSPSGGSFSSTDTQYF
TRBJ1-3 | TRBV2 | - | CASRTGSPGNTIYF
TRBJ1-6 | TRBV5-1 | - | CASSLDTGNNSPLHF
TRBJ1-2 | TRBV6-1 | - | CASRTSGEYGYTF
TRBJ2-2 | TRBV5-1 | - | CASSLSSNTGELFF
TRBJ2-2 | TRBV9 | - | CASSGGLLKGGELFF
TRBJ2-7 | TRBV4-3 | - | CASSQAFSYEQYF
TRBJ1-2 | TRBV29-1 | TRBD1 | CSVDAQGANYGYTF
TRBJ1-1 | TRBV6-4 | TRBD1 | CASSLTGETEAFF
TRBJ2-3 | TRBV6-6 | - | CASSYSGLPTDTQYF
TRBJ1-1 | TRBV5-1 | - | CASSFRSLNTEAFF
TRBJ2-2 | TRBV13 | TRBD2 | CASSQLAGGPSGELFF